The 2 T cell receptor beta chains below all came from one sample that was sequenced in a study of blood T cell repertoires in COVID-19. Assay: immunoSEQ multiplex PCR; the TCRdb copy retains only in-frame clones and omits some. The sample holds over 150,000 clones; approximately 84% are singletons and the top ten take around 1.1%. The specimen sequenced was peripheral blood. The receptors originated from a middle-aged man with acute or convalescent COVID-19.

The V gene is TRBV2, the J gene TRBJ1-1; no firm D call. Trimming pared 4 bases from V and 1 base from J, leaving 4 bases between. This CDR3 has 12 residues. CDR1 and CDR2 from the germline V gene are SNHLY and FYNNEI. CDR3 nucleotide sequence: TGTGCCAGCAGTGGGAGGAACACTGAAGCTTTCTTT. It is translated as CASSGRNTEAFF.

The V call is TRBV28, the J call TRBJ1-5, with D tentatively TRBD1 (6 bases). V lost 5 bases, J lost 4 bases, and 12 bases lay in between. Germline V lookup: CDR1 MDHEN, CDR2 SYDVKM. This CDR3 region has 14 residues. This CDR3 reads CASSHDRKNQPQHF. Written as DNA, the CDR3 is TGTGCCAGCAGTCATGACAGGAAAAATCAGCCCCAGCATTTT.